This T cell receptor (beta chain) was profiled in a study of blood T cell repertoires in COVID-19. Original methodology: Estimated nucleated cell counts came from reference gene primer amplification. Profiled with immunoSEQ multiplex PCR; TCRdb holds only in-frame clones, not every one. The DNA was the basis for D and trimming; V, J and clone size are from that table. The sample records about 300,000 clones, around 90% being singletons. Sequencing input: PBMCs or T cells enriched from blood (not recorded which). This receptor was identified in a woman aged 18-30 years with acute COVID-19.

In nucleotides, the CDR3 is TGTGCCAGCAGCTTATTAGGTGGGACAGCGAACACCGGGGAGCTGTTTTTT. Protein sequence: CASSLLGGTANTGELFF. The chain recombines TRBV7-9 with TRBJ2-2; TRBD1 matches 7 bases. Germline V lookup: CDR1 SEHNR, CDR2 FQNEAQ (reference sequence). The CDR3 loop spans 17 amino acids. V lost 2 bases, J lost 0 bases, and 6 bases stayed unmatched.